What follows are 2 T cell receptor beta chains derived from one specimen sequenced in a study of blood T cell repertoires in COVID-19. Libraries were prepared by immunoSEQ multiplex PCR; TCRdb keeps only in-frame clonotypes and omits some of them. There are 200,000 to 300,000 clones in the sample; roughly four fifths occur only once, and approximately 9.6% lies in the top ten. The sequencing sample was made of peripheral blood. These receptors all come from a woman older than 75 with acute or convalescent COVID-19.

V gene TRBV7-8 combines with J gene TRBJ1-1; TRBD1 aligns across 7 bases. The V gene's germline CDR1 is SGHVS and CDR2 FQNEAQ. This CDR3 spans 15 amino acids. Trimming at V came to 5 bases and at J to 6 bases, leaving 12 bases not matched to a gene. CDR3 protein: CASSNTGAIYSEAFF. CDR3 in DNA: TGTGCCAGCAGCAATACAGGGGCTATCTATTCTGAAGCTTTCTTT.

This clone was observed many times. The chain combines TRBV5-1 with TRBJ2-3; tentative D call: TRBD2 (6 bases). The CDR3 consists of 13 residues. V was shortened by 1 base and J by 6 bases, with 9 bases between the two germline ends. The germline CDR1 and CDR2 sequences are SGHRS and YFSETQ. The CDR3 protein is CASSLRDFDTQYF. CDR3 sequence (DNA): TGCGCCAGCAGCTTGAGGGACTTTGATACGCAGTATTTT.